Below are 22 T cell receptor beta chains sequenced from a single sample in a study of T cells in Graves' hyperthyroidism and ophthalmopathy. Researchers took RNA transcripts and amplified the TCR beta CDR3 regions from them. Carried out on the TCR CDR3, a first-round RT-PCR used the HTBI primer set. MiXCR was run by TCRdb on the multiplex PCR reads, yielding one entry per CDR3 protein. The table includes 600,000 to 900,000 distinct CDR3 sequences, 16% detected once. Input material: blood. The receptor set was obtained from a man between 18 and 29 years old with Graves' hyperthyroidism.

This clonotype was counted many times. The rearrangement joins TRBV3-1 to TRBJ2-1; no reliable D call. Germline lookup yields CDR1 LGHDT and CDR2 YNNKEL (reference sequence). The CDR3 is 14 amino acids. Trimming stripped 0 bases from V and 6 bases from J, with 9 bases between. The CDR3 loop reads CASSQDIRSNEQFF. The CDR3 DNA is TGTGCCAGCAGCCAAGATATCAGGTCCAATGAGCAGTTCTTC.

Concerning this clonotype: This may be a read error: a much more frequent sequence differs by one nucleotide. The J gene is TRBJ1-6, the V gene TRBV2, with TRBD1 matching over 11 bases. The CDR3 is 15 residues long. Germline V gene data show CDR1 as SNHLY and CDR2 as FYNNEI. V shed 8 bases and J 9 bases; nucleotides not matched to a gene: 9. The CDR3 DNA is TGTGCCAGCGGTCCCACCGGGACAGGGGGTTCACCCCTCCACTTT. Translating gives CASGPTGTGGSPLHF. Full variable domain (remainder filled in from reference TRBV2 and TRBJ1-6): EPEVTQTPSHQVTQMGQEVILRCVPISNHLYFYWYRQILGQKVEFLVSFYNNEISEKSEIFDDQFSVERPDGSNFTLKIRSTKLEDSAMYFCASGPTGTGGSPLHFGNGTRLTVT.

The rearrangement links TRBV3-1 to TRBJ1-2; D may be TRBD1 (5 bases). The V end lost 6 bases, the J end lost 4 bases, and 15 bases lay between the germline ends. The CDR3 runs to 14 residues. Germline V gene data show CDR1 as LGHDT and CDR2 as YNNKEL (reference sequence). DNA of the CDR3: TGTGCCAGCAGTCCGGCCGGACAAGGCTATGGCTACACCTTC. Translating gives CASSPAGQGYGYTF.

The chain recombines TRBV9 with TRBJ2-7; 7 nucleotides line up with TRBD1. Germline V gene data show CDR1 as SGDLS and CDR2 as YYNGEE. V was pared by 4 bases and J by 0 bases, with 7 bases of the junction left unmatched. This CDR3 region has 15 residues. The CDR3 is CASSPLQGTSYEQYF. The CDR3 nucleotides read TGTGCCAGCAGCCCGCTACAGGGGACCTCCTACGAGCAGTACTTC.

V gene TRBV7-9 combines with J gene TRBJ2-2; D gene ambiguous. Germline V gives CDR1 SEHNR, CDR2 FQNEAQ (reference sequence). The CDR3 is 13 amino acids. Deletions cut 4 bases from V and 7 bases from J, with 10 bases between. CDR3 region: CASSSRPSGELFF. CDR3 sequence (DNA): TGTGCCAGCAGCTCGCGCCCCAGCGGGGAGCTGTTTTTT.

This clonotype was seen repeatedly, ten times or more. The chain employs TRBV2 and TRBJ1-2; D unresolved. The CDR3 consists of 12 residues. Trimming pared 0 bases from V and 4 bases from J, leaving 3 bases between. Germline V gene sequence: CDR1 SNHLY, CDR2 FYNNEI. The CDR3 DNA reads TGTGCCAGCAGTGAAGCGATCTATGGCTACACCTTC. Its translation is CASSEAIYGYTF.

This rearrangement joins TRBV6-2 or TRBV6-3 to TRBJ2-2, with TRBD2 matching 8 bases. Per the germline V gene, CDR1 is MNHEY and CDR2 is SVGEGT. This CDR3 contains 23 residues. Trimming took 6 bases from V and 5 from J; bases not matched to a gene: 32. The DNA for the CDR3 is TGTGCCAGCAGGACAACCCAGTTTACGGGACCTAAGGGGAGCGGGAGATATACCGGGGAGCTGTTTTTT. Translation: CASRTTQFTGPKGSGRYTGELFF.

CDR3: CASSQTGGAVKAFF. CDR3 DNA: TGTGCCAGCAGCCAAACAGGGGGCGCGGTCAAAGCTTTCTTT. V usage is TRBV11-3 and J usage is TRBJ1-1, with 9 bases matching TRBD1. Germline V gene data show CDR1 as SGHNT and CDR2 as YENEEA. The CDR3 runs to 14 residues. Trimming took 5 bases from V and 9 from J; bases not matched to a gene: 10.

This chain connects TRBV19 to TRBJ2-5, with 10 bases identical to TRBD1. The CDR3 has 15 amino acids. The germline V gene encodes CDR1 LNHDA and CDR2 SQIVND (reference sequence). The ends lost 1 base at V and 5 bases at J; junction bases unmatched: 4. CDR3 sequence (DNA): TGTGCCAGTAGTATAGGGACAGGGGGAATTGAGACCCAGTACTTC. Translation: CASSIGTGGIETQYF.

This clonotype was counted between two and nine times. The chain uses TRBV20-1 and TRBJ2-1; D ambiguous. V lost 0 bases to trimming and J lost 4 bases, with 7 bases between them. Germline V gives CDR1 DFQATT, CDR2 SNEGSKA (reference sequence). The CDR3 is 13 residues long. Written as DNA, the CDR3 is TGCAGTGCTAGAGACGGATTTTACAATGAGCAGTTCTTC. Its protein product is CSARDGFYNEQFF.

The J gene is TRBJ2-1, the V gene TRBV12-3 or TRBV12-4, with 8 bases aligning to TRBD1. This CDR3 region has 12 residues. After removal of 5 bases from V and 15 bases from J, the junction contained 9 bases not matched to a gene. The DNA for the CDR3 is TGTGCCAGCAGTGAATCCGGACAGGGTGGGTTCTTC. Amino acids: CASSESGQGGFF.

The chain recombines TRBV6-1 with TRBJ2-2; D not certain. The germline V and J ends were trimmed by 5 bases and 0 bases, with 10 bases remaining between them. The CDR3 extends over 15 amino acids. CDR1 and CDR2 (germline): MNHNS, SASEGT. CDR3 bases: TGTGCCAGCAGTTATGCTAACCCGAACACCGGGGAGCTGTTTTTT. It codes for CASSYANPNTGELFF.

This clonotype has just a few counts. The chain carries TRBV9 and TRBJ2-1, with 9 nucleotides matching TRBD2. V shed 3 bases, J shed 5 bases, and the junction held 9 bases outside the gene matches. Germline CDR1 reads SGDLS; CDR2 reads YYNGEE. This CDR3 is built from 16 residues. As DNA, the CDR3 is TGTGCCAGCAGCGCTACACTAGCGGGCGGGAACAATGAGCAGTTCTTC. This translates into CASSATLAGGNNEQFF.

This clonotype was recorded a few times. The chain is built from TRBV3-1 and TRBJ1-4; TRBD1 matches at 11 bases. The V gene's germline CDR1 is LGHDT and CDR2 YNNKEL (reference sequence). Trimming at V came to 4 bases and at J to 9 bases, leaving 4 bases not matched to a gene. The CDR3 extends over 14 amino acids. CDR3 coding DNA: TGTGCCAGCAGCCCCGGGACAGGGGGGAAAAAACTGTTTTTT. It translates to CASSPGTGGKKLFF.

The chain joins TRBV6-1 to TRBJ2-2, with D possibly being TRBD2 (5 bases). The CDR3 is 13 residues long. Trimming left V 5 bases short and J 8 bases short, with 12 bases between. Germline CDR1 MNHNS, CDR2 SASEGT. The CDR3 spells CASSTTTRGELFF. CDR3 sequence (DNA): TGTGCCAGCAGTACAACAACTAGGGGGGAGCTGTTTTTT.

In regard to this clonotype: A clone one base away is much larger, so this may be a read error. The chain's CDR3 is CASSTRRGRGRETQFF. The CDR3, as DNA: TGTGCCAGCAGTACACGGAGGGGGAGGGGGCGAGAGACCCAGTTCTTC. This chain connects TRBV6-1 to TRBJ2-5; D possibly uses TRBD1 or TRBD2 (7 bases each). Matching the DNA end better, TRBJ2-1 makes the J call doubtful. In germline, CDR1 is MNHNS, CDR2 SASEGT. This CDR3 spans 16 amino acids.

This clonotype was counted between two and nine times. This sequence joins TRBV30 and TRBJ1-3, with D unresolved. V was trimmed by 1 base and J by 5 bases, leaving 12 bases between them. This CDR3 has 14 amino acids. Germline-derived CDR1 and CDR2 are GTSNPN and SVGIG (reference sequence). The CDR3 reads CAWSAGGGRNTIYF. The DNA for the CDR3 is TGTGCCTGGAGTGCCGGTGGAGGTAGAAACACCATATATTTT.

The chain is built from TRBV28 and TRBJ2-2, with D perhaps matching TRBD1 (6 bases). The V gene's germline CDR1 is MDHEN and CDR2 SYDVKM. This CDR3 spans 16 amino acids. Trimming stripped 5 bases from V and 5 bases from J, with 18 bases between. The CDR3: CASSTRSTTGTGELFF. For the CDR3, the DNA is TGTGCCAGCAGTACCCGGTCTACCACAGGGACCGGGGAGCTGTTTTTT. Full variable domain (rest looked up from reference TRBV28 and TRBJ2-2): DVKVTQSSRYLVKRTGEKVFLECVQDMDHENMFWYRQDPGLGLRLIYFSYDVKMKEKGDIPEGYSVSREKKERFSLILESASTNQTSMYLCASSTRSTTGTGELFFGEGSRLTVL.

The chain uses TRBV7-6 and TRBJ2-3, with 7 positions matching TRBD2. Per the germline V gene, CDR1 is SGHVS and CDR2 is FNYEAQ. J gave up 1 base and V 1 base, and 11 bases lay outside the gene matches. The CDR3 consists of 18 residues. The CDR3 DNA follows: TGTGCCAGCAGCTTAGAAGGTTTTGGGGAGGGAGGCACAGATACGCAGTATTTT. Translating it yields CASSLEGFGEGGTDTQYF.

This clonotype was counted a few times. This clone may be a read error of a much larger clone one base away. V usage is TRBV30 and J usage is TRBJ1-2; D ambiguous. CDR3 length: 11 residues. Germline CDR1 and CDR2: GTSNPN and SVGIG (reference sequence). CDR3 sequence (DNA): TGTGCCTGGGGTGTACCCTATGGCTACACCTTC. This gives the protein CAWGVPYGYTF. The variable domain in full, completed from reference TRBV30 and TRBJ1-2, reads SQTIHQWPATLVQPVGSPLSLECTVEGTSNPNLYWYRQAAGRGLQLLFYSVGIGQISSEVPQNLSASRPQDRQFILSSKKLLLSDSGFYLCAWGVPYGYTFGSGTRLTVV.

This clonotype was observed a few times. This chain connects TRBV19 to TRBJ2-1, with 7 bases fitting TRBD2. V lost 4 bases and J lost 5; bases outside the gene matches: 5. CDR3 length equals 14 residues. Germline CDR1 reads LNHDA; CDR2 reads SQIVND (reference sequence). CDR3 in amino acids: CASSSGRVHNEQFF. For the CDR3, the DNA is TGTGCCAGTAGTAGCGGGAGAGTCCACAATGAGCAGTTCTTC. Filled out from reference TRBV19 and TRBJ2-1, the complete variable domain reads DGGITQSPKYLFRKEGQNVTLSCEQNLNHDAMYWYRQDPGQGLRLIYYSQIVNDFQKGDIAEGYSVSREKKESFPLTVTSAQKNPTAFYLCASSSGRVHNEQFFGPGTRLTVL.

This chain connects TRBV27 to TRBJ2-4, with D tentatively TRBD1 (6 bases). Germline-derived CDR1 and CDR2 are MNHEY and SMNVEV (reference sequence). V was pared by 2 bases and J by 2 bases, with 16 bases between. The CDR3 sequence is 17 residues long. The CDR3 nucleotides read TGTGCCAGCAGTTTAACGAGGGGGTGGGGTTCCAAAAACATTCAGTACTTC. This sequence encodes CASSLTRGWGSKNIQYF.